This T cell receptor beta chain was retrieved from a study of T and B cells in COVID-19 patients. Study-level background: Nine tenths of the roughly 20 active-infection patients had comorbidities associated with unfavorable COVID-19 outcome. Whole-study results and caveats: Symptomatic-phase blood samples from mildly ill patients and early samples from severe cases were scarce. In COVID-19 patients, T cell receptor beta variable and joining gene use was reportedly strongly skewed.

BIOMED2 TRB-A/B primer pools were used in multiplex TRB PCR. MiXCR, run by TCRdb on the multiplex PCR reads, gives a single entry per CDR3 protein. This table holds approximately 17,000 distinct CDR3 sequences, 27% found once. Blood genomic DNA input for TRB amplification was roughly 220-500 ng. The length of the CDR3 is 13 residues. Germline lookup yields CDR1 SGHRS and CDR2 YFSETQ. This clonotype was recorded once. Its antigen is unidentified. At one of its ends the junction is not consistent with the germline gene, which may arise from a read error. The V call is TRBV5-1, the J call TRBJ1-2, with D maybe TRBD1 (5 bases). The TCR originated in a human donor who had recovered from COVID-19. Specimen: blood. The CDR3: CARVILGGGGYTF. CDR3 bases: TGTGCCAGAGTCATTTTAGGTGGGGGGGGCTACACCTTC.